This T cell receptor beta chain is from a study of OX40 agonist ivuxolimab in advanced cancers. Turning to the study itself: Allowance was made for prior anti-PD-1, anti-PD-L1 or anti-CTLA-4 therapy, and roughly 40% had some. Findings and limits, study-wide: Certain nonresponders likewise exhibited a low normalized T-cell clonal expansion. CD8+ T cells (on average) carried more expanded clones than CD4+ T cells.

Produced via immunoSEQ multiplex PCR; TCRdb's table is partial and in-frame only. The table has 45,000 to 65,000 clones, about 90% seen once. Blood sampling was done at baseline, cycle 4 day 1, and cycle 7 day 1. With regard to this clone: Its specificity is not known. Distinct nucleotide sequences in the sample also encode this CDR3.

The CDR3 is 14 amino acids. Trimming pared 6 bases from V and 4 bases from J, leaving 16 bases between. The germline V gene has CDR1 ENHRY and CDR2 SYGVKD. The input for sequencing was CD4+ or CD8+ T cells sorted from blood, taken in a trial of the OX40 agonist ivuxolimab. This chain links TRBV10-3 with TRBJ2-7, with D tentatively TRBD2 (6 bases). This sequence was found in an adult with an advanced solid tumor such as melanoma, head and neck, liver or kidney cancer. Written as DNA, the CDR3 is TGTGCCATCAGCGGCGGGACTGGGGCATACGAGCAGTACTTC. It is translated as CAISGGTGAYEQYF.